This TCR beta chain was identified during a study of cytomegalovirus exposure and HLA in healthy donors. This CDR3 has 13 residues. Germline V gene sequence: CDR1 GTSNPN, CDR2 SVGIG (reference sequence). The germline V and J ends were trimmed by 5 bases and 2 bases, with 12 bases remaining between them. The PCR contained 60 Vbeta and 13 Jbeta primers. Assay: immunoSEQ multiplex PCR; the TCRdb copy retains only in-frame clones and omits some. The sample lists 80,000 to 95,000 clones, around 79% seen once, with roughly 5.5% in the top ten. The material sequenced was PBMCs. The chain couples TRBV30 to TRBJ1-2, with D perhaps TRBD1 (5 bases). The receptor comes from a female donor in good health and CMV-seronegative. The CDR3 reads CAWADGGNYGYTF. For the CDR3, the DNA is TGTGCCTGGGCCGACGGGGGGAACTATGGCTACACCTTC.